This section outlines one TCR beta chain sequence together with its context. This record comes from a study of blood T cell repertoires in COVID-19. Only in-frame clones appear in the TCRdb table, and some are missing; sequencing was by immunoSEQ multiplex PCR. This sample yields around 260,000 clones, of which around nine tenths are seen a single time; 0.95% to 1.2% belongs to the top ten. Germline-derived CDR1 and CDR2 are MNHNS and SASEGT. The CDR3 extends over 19 amino acids. Trimming stripped 0 bases from V and 6 bases from J, with 27 bases between. Recruitment covered some 25 US areas and drew participants whose ages spanned about 18 to 90 years. The study assigned cohorts using participant-reported clinical history. Donors in Cohort 3 counted as recovered after two negative PCRs, clearance, or symptom resolution.

The sequence derives from a woman between 25 and 40 years old who had recovered from COVID-19. This chain uses TRBV6-1 with TRBJ2-7; D is possibly TRBD1 (7 bases). The source material was PBMCs or T cells enriched from blood (not recorded which). CDR3 loop: CASSEATALNRGGITEQYF. DNA of the CDR3: TGTGCCAGCAGTGAAGCGACGGCACTTAACAGGGGAGGAATTACCGAGCAGTACTTC.